This passage covers 14 T cell receptor beta chains from one sample sequenced in a study of cytomegalovirus exposure and HLA in healthy donors. Libraries were prepared by immunoSEQ multiplex PCR; TCRdb keeps only in-frame clonotypes and omits some of them. The table includes approximately 260,000 clones, 65% to 90% detected once. Sequencing was done on a sample of PBMCs. Receptors were obtained from a woman younger than 35 in good health and CMV-seronegative.

V usage is TRBV30 and J usage is TRBJ2-2; D is perhaps TRBD1 (5 bases). This CDR3 has 12 residues. Per germline, CDR1 GTSNPN and CDR2 SVGIG (reference sequence). V was cut by 3 bases and J by 5 bases, with 7 bases left in between. The CDR3 loop reads CAWRSGTGELFF. The DNA of the CDR3 is TGTGCCTGGAGATCAGGGACCGGGGAGCTGTTTTTT.

Written as DNA, the CDR3 is TGTGCCAGCAGCTTGGGACATCTAGAGTCACCCCTCCACTTT. Protein: CASSLGHLESPLHF. V usage is TRBV7-2 and J usage is TRBJ1-6; a weak D match, TRBD1 (6 bases). From germline, CDR1 is SGHTA and CDR2 FQGNSA. V lost 3 bases, J lost 10 bases, and 13 bases lay in between. This CDR3 is 14 amino acids long.

The gene calls are TRBV29-1 and TRBJ1-2, with TRBD1 matching 7 bases. Germline CDR1 and CDR2: SQVTM and ANQGSEA. Trimming removed 6 bases from V and 6 bases from J; junction bases left unmatched: 10. This CDR3 spans 13 amino acids. The CDR3 loop is CSVVGQARDGYTF. The CDR3 DNA sequence: TGCAGCGTAGTAGGACAGGCGCGCGATGGCTACACCTTC.

In DNA, the CDR3 is TGCGCCAGCAGGGACAGGGGCACTGAAGCTTTCTTT. Its protein is CASRDRGTEAFF. The chain links TRBV10-2 to TRBJ1-1, with 9 positions matching TRBD1. With 6 bases clipped from V and 4 bases from J, the junction kept 0 bases outside the gene matches. This CDR3 contains 12 residues. Germline assignment: CDR1 WSHSY and CDR2 SAAADI.

This chain connects TRBV27 to TRBJ1-1; D perhaps matches TRBD1 (5 bases). Germline-derived CDR1 and CDR2 are MNHEY and SMNVEV (reference sequence). The CDR3 is made up of 17 amino acids. V gave up 7 bases and J gave up 2 bases, with 23 bases separating them. The CDR3 here is CASTPLGPAGFNTEAFF. CDR3 sequence (DNA): TGTGCCAGCACCCCGCTCGGGCCCGCAGGGTTTAACACTGAAGCTTTCTTT.

This clone showed up just once. The chain combines TRBV6-5 with TRBJ2-5, with 7 bases aligning to TRBD2. V dropped 7 bases and J dropped 5; count of bases not matched to a gene: 7. CDR1 MNHEY and CDR2 SVGAGI come from the germline V gene. The CDR3 runs to 13 residues. The DNA for the CDR3 is TGTGCCAGCAATGGCGGGAGAGGGGAGACCCAGTACTTC. Amino acids: CASNGGRGETQYF.

The V gene is TRBV7-3, the J gene TRBJ2-1, with 8 bases fitting TRBD2. The CDR3 length is 14 residues. V gave up 3 bases and J gave up 5 bases; unmatched junction bases: 3. In germline, CDR1 is SGHTA, CDR2 FQGTGA. Written as DNA, the CDR3 is TGTGCCAGCAGCTTTCGGACTAGCAACAATGAGCAGTTCTTC. Protein: CASSFRTSNNEQFF.

V usage is TRBV25-1 and J usage is TRBJ2-2; 10 nucleotides line up with TRBD1. Trimming at V came to 4 bases and at J to 4 bases, leaving 3 bases not matched to a gene. The germline V gene encodes CDR1 MGHDK and CDR2 SYGVNS. The CDR3 runs 15 residues. The CDR3 protein is CASSVGQGITGELFF. The CDR3 DNA reads as TGTGCCAGCAGTGTGGGACAGGGGATCACCGGGGAGCTGTTTTTT.

This clone was detected only once. The genes are TRBV4-3 and TRBJ2-2, with TRBD2 as a possible D gene (6 bases). The CDR3 runs to 19 residues. V was cut by 2 bases and J by 0 bases, with 19 bases left in between. Germline V gene data show CDR1 as LGHNA and CDR2 as YSLEER. The DNA for the CDR3 is TGCGCCAGCAGCCAACCGTCGCACGGAACGGGGGCGAACACCGGGGAGCTGTTTTTT. Translation: CASSQPSHGTGANTGELFF.

V and J are TRBV6-1 and TRBJ2-2; 8 positions match TRBD1. The CDR3 has 15 amino acids. Germline assignment: CDR1 MNHNS and CDR2 SASEGT. With 5 bases clipped from V and 4 bases from J, the junction kept 6 bases outside the gene matches. DNA of the CDR3: TGTGCCAGCAGTTGGGACAGGCAAGGCACCGGGGAGCTGTTTTTT. The encoded protein is CASSWDRQGTGELFF.

The rearrangement joins TRBV6-5 to TRBJ2-3, with 7 bases fitting TRBD1. Germline V gene sequence: CDR1 MNHEY, CDR2 SVGAGI. This CDR3 has 15 amino acids. After removal of 6 bases from V and 1 base from J, the junction contained 7 bases not matched to a gene. CDR3 sequence reads: CASRLGTVRTDTQYF. The CDR3 DNA is TGTGCCAGCAGACTCGGGACAGTACGCACAGATACGCAGTATTTT.

The chain links TRBV7-8 to TRBJ1-5, with D unresolved. This CDR3 is built from 15 residues. The germline gives CDR1 SGHVS, CDR2 FQNEAQ. V was clipped by 2 bases and J by 3 bases, with 11 bases between them. The DNA of the CDR3 is TGTGCCAGCAGCTTACTAGAGGGTATCAATCAGCCCCAGCATTTT. It encodes CASSLLEGINQPQHF. Together with reference TRBV7-8 and TRBJ1-5, the CDR3 gives the full variable domain: GAGVSQSPRYKVAKRGQDVALRCDPISGHVSLFWYQQALGQGPEFLTYFQNEAQLDKSGLPSDRFFAERPEGSVSTLKIQRTQQEDSAVYLCASSLLEGINQPQHFGDGTRLSIL.

V and J are TRBV30 and TRBJ1-5; D is unclear. V shed 2 bases and J shed 5 bases, with 10 bases lying between them. The CDR3 totals 13 residues. Germline V gene lookup returns CDR1 GTSNPN and CDR2 SVGIG (reference sequence). As DNA, the CDR3 is TGTGCCTGGAGTCCTGACACCTATCAGCCCCAGCATTTT. Translated: CAWSPDTYQPQHF.

The chain employs TRBV5-1 and TRBJ2-5, with D possibly matching TRBD2 (5 bases). Trimming stripped 0 bases from V and 4 bases from J, with 13 bases between. The CDR3 covers 15 residues. From germline, CDR1 is SGHRS and CDR2 YFSETQ. In nucleotides, the CDR3 is TGCGCCAGCAGCTTGGTTCCGGGGAGCCGAGAGACCCAGTACTTC. This sequence encodes CASSLVPGSRETQYF.